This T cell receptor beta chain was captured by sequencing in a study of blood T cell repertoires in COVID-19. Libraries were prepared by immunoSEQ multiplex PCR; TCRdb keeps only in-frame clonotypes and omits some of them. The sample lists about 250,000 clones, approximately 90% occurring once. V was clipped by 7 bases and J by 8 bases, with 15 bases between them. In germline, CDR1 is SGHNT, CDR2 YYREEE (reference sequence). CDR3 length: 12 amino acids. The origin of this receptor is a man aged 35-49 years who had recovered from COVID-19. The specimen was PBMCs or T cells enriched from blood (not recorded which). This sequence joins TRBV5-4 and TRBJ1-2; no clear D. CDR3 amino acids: CASADRAGGYTF. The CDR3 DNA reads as TGTGCCAGCGCCGATAGGGCGGGGGGCTACACCTTC.